A selection of T cell receptor beta chains follows, all from one sample in a study of blood T cells in healthy people across ages. TCRdb used MiXCR to reprocess the 5' RACE reads, holding one entry per CDR3 protein. In the table there are approximately 1.5 million distinct CDR3 sequences, 30% to 35% of which are singletons. The sequenced material came from blood. The receptors shown here come from a woman aged 25 to 39 in good health. The CDR3 runs from the conserved cysteine through the conserved F or W. Fields, in order: CDR3 protein, CDR3 DNA, J gene, clone size, V gene, D gene. D genes are given only for firm matches. Clone size is given for some rows only: seen once, a few or many times, or a class if the clone is expanded.

CSVLPGAQSPKDEQFF TGCAGCGTCTTACCCGGGGCCCAAAGCCCCAAAGATGAGCAGTTCTTC TRBJ2-1 - TRBV29-1 -
CASSRTGGYQETQYF TGTGCCAGCAGCCGCACAGGGGGGTACCAAGAGACCCAGTACTTC TRBJ2-5 many TRBV7-9 TRBD1
CASSLRTGFRYGYTF TGTGCCAGCAGCTTACGGACAGGGTTCCGCTATGGCTACACCTTC TRBJ1-2 - TRBV7-8 TRBD1
CSARGHQDQPQHF TGCAGTGCTAGAGGACACCAGGATCAGCCCCAGCATTTT TRBJ1-5 few TRBV20-1 -
CSARERGEQYF TGCAGTGCTAGAGAAAGGGGCGAGCAGTACTTC TRBJ2-7 - TRBV20-1 -
CATAQGSGYTF TGTGCCACCGCACAGGGAAGTGGCTACACCTTC TRBJ1-2 - TRBV11-2 -
CASSETGLASDEQYF TGTGCCAGCAGCGAAACGGGACTAGCGAGCGACGAGCAGTACTTC TRBJ2-7 - TRBV11-2 TRBD2
CASSLVRGTSYNEQFF TGTGCCAGCAGCTTGGTGAGGGGGACCTCCTACAATGAGCAGTTCTTC TRBJ2-1 - TRBV5-4 -
CAVAGGEETQYF TGTGCCGTAGCCGGAGGGGAAGAGACCCAGTACTTC TRBJ2-5 - TRBV7-9 -
CASSRRGAESYEQFF TGTGCCAGCAGCAGGAGGGGCGCGGAGTCCTACGAGCAGTTCTTC TRBJ2-1 - TRBV7-9 -
CASSVDKIPGQASYEQYF TGTGCCAGCAGTGTTGATAAAATCCCGGGACAGGCTTCCTACGAGCAGTACTTC TRBJ2-7 - TRBV2 TRBD1
CSATSGGGRQETQYF TGCAGTGCCACATCGGGAGGCGGACGTCAAGAGACCCAGTACTTC TRBJ2-5 - TRBV20-1 TRBD2
CACSLGPLAGIQYF TGTGCCTGCAGCTTGGGGCCACTAGCGGGAATCCAGTACTTC TRBJ2-7 - TRBV5-6 TRBD2
CASKQAGQGTYEQYF TGTGCCAGCAAGCAAGCGGGACAGGGAACCTACGAGCAGTACTTC TRBJ2-7 - TRBV6-1 TRBD1
CSARDFLYEQYF TGCAGTGCTAGGGACTTCCTCTACGAGCAGTACTTC TRBJ2-7 few TRBV20-1 -
CSPSWGGRLGEQFF TGCAGTCCATCGTGGGGGGGCCGTCTCGGTGAGCAGTTCTTC TRBJ2-1 few TRBV20-1 -
CSARYAPGQGDSNQPQHF TGCAGTGCTAGATACGCCCCAGGACAGGGTGATAGCAATCAGCCCCAGCATTTT TRBJ1-5 - TRBV20-1 TRBD1
CASSALGPEQYF TGTGCCAGCAGCGCCCTGGGTCCCGAGCAGTACTTC TRBJ2-7 once TRBV7-9 -
CASRMTSGGAVSNEQFF TGTGCCAGCAGGATGACTAGCGGGGGGGCCGTTTCGAATGAGCAGTTCTTC TRBJ2-1 - TRBV6-2/TRBV6-3 TRBD2
CASSPGLAGAGGQFF TGTGCCAGCTCTCCCGGACTAGCGGGGGCCGGTGGGCAGTTCTTC TRBJ2-1 - TRBV18 TRBD2
CSADEPGGVYGYTF TGCAGTGCCGACGAACCAGGGGGGGTTTATGGCTACACCTTC TRBJ1-2 few TRBV20-1 TRBD1
CASSYDQFTDTQYF TGTGCCAGCAGCTACGACCAATTCACAGATACGCAGTATTTT TRBJ2-3 - TRBV7-9 -
CASSFEGQRNEQFF TGCGCCAGCAGTTTCGAGGGACAGCGCAATGAGCAGTTCTTC TRBJ2-1 few TRBV5-1 TRBD1
CASSSTSDRTPPYEQYF TGTGCCAGCAGCTCCACATCCGACCGGACGCCCCCCTACGAGCAGTACTTC TRBJ2-7 few TRBV11-2 -
CAISEDRSYTDTQYF TGTGCCATCAGTGAAGACAGGAGCTACACAGATACGCAGTATTTT TRBJ2-3 - TRBV10-3 -
CASSLHGIKDEQFF TGTGCCAGCAGTTTACACGGGATCAAGGATGAGCAGTTCTTC TRBJ2-1 few TRBV12-3/TRBV12-4 -
CASSLTGTLGETQYF TGTGCCAGCAGCTTAACCGGGACTCTAGGAGAGACCCAGTACTTC TRBJ2-5 few TRBV7-3 -
CASSSRSGSSYNEQFF TGTGCCAGCAGCTCCCGTAGCGGGAGCTCCTACAATGAGCAGTTCTTC TRBJ2-1 - TRBV7-9 TRBD2
CASINSVSEAFF TGTGCCAGCATTAATTCGGTCTCCGAAGCTTTCTTT TRBJ1-1 once TRBV6-5 -
CASSTTGSGAHNEQYF TGTGCCAGTAGTACCACAGGGTCAGGAGCCCACAATGAGCAGTACTTC TRBJ2-7 - TRBV19 -
CASSLERGGLDTQYF TGTGCCAGCAGCCTCGAGCGGGGGGGCTTGGATACGCAGTATTTT TRBJ2-3 - TRBV6-6 TRBD2
CSVGTGTSRLNTEAFF TGCAGCGTTGGGACCGGGACATCTAGACTGAACACTGAAGCTTTCTTT TRBJ1-1 few TRBV29-1 -
CASSSMGSGSTGELFF TGCGCCAGCAGCTCCATGGGTAGCGGGAGCACCGGGGAGCTGTTTTTT TRBJ2-2 - TRBV4-1 TRBD2